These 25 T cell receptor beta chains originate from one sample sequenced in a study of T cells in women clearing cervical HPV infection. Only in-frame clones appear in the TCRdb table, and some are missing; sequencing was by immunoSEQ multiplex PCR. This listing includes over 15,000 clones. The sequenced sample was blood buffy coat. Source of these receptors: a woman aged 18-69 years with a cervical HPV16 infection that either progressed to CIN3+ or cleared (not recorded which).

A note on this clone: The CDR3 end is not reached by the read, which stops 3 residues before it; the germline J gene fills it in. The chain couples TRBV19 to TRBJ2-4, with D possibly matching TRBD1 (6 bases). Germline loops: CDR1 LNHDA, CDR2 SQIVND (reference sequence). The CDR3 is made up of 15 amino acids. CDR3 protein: CATTPSGSGVYGQYF. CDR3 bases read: TGTGCCACCACCCCTTCTGGGTCAGGGGTCTATGGT.

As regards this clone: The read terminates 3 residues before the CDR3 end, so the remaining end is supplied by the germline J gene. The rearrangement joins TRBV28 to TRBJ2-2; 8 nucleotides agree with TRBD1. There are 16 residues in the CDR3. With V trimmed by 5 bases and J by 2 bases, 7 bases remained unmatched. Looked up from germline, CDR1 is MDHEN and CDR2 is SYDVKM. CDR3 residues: CASSQEGTGNTGELFF. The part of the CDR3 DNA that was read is TGTGCCAGCAGTCAGGAGGGGACAGGCAACACCGGGGAG.

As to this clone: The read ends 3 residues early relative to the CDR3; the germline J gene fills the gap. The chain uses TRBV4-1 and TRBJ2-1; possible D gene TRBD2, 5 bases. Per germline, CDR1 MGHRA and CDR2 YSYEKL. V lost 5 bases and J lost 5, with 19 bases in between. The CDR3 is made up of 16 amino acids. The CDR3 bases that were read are TGCGCCAGCAGCAGAAGCCAGGACTCGGAAAACAATGAG. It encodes CASSRSQDSENNE. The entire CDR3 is CASSRSQDSENNEQFF.

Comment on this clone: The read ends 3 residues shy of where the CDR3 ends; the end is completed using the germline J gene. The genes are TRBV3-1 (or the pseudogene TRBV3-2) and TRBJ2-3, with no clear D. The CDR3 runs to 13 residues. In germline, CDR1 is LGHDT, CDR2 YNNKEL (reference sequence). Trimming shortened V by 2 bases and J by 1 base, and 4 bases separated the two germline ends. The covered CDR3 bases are TGTGCCAGCAGCCAAACAGGCACAGATACG. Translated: CASSQTGTDT. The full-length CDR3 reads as CASSQTGTDTQYF.

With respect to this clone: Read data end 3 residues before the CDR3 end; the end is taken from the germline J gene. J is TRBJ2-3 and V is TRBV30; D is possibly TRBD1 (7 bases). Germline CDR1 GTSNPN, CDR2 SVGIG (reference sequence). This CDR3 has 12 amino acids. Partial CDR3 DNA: TGTGCCTGGGGAGGGTGGGGACAGCCG. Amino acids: CAWGGWGQP. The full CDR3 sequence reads CAWGGWGQPQYF.

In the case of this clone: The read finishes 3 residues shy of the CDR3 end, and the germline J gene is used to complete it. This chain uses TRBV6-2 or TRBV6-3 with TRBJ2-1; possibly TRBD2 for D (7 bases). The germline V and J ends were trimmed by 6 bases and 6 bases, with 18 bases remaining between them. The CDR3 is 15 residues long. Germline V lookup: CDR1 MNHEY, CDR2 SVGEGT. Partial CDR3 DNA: TGTGCCAGCAGCCTCTTGGCGGGGGCTTTCAATGAG. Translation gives CASSLLAGAFNE. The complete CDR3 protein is CASSLLAGAFNEQFF.

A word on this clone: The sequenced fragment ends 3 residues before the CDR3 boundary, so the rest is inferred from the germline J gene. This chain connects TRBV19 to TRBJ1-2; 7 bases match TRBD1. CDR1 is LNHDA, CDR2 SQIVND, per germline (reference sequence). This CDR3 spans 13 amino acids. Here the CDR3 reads CASRRQGIDTYTF. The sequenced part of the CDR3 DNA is TGTGCCAGTAGGAGACAGGGAATAGATACC.

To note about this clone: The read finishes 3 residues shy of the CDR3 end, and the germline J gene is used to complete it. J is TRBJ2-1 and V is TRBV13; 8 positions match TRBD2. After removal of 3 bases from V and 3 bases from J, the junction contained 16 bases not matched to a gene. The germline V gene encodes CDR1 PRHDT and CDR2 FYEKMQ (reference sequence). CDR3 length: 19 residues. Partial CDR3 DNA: TGTGCCAGCAGCTTGGGGCCCCTCGCGGGGGGCAAAAGCTACAATGAG. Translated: CASSLGPLAGGKSYNE. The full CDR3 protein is CASSLGPLAGGKSYNEQFF.

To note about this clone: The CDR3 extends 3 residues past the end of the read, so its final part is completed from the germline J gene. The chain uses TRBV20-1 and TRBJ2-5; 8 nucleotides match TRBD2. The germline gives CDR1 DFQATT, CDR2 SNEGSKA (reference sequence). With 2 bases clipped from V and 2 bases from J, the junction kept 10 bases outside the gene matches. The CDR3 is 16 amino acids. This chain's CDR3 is CSARPDGGGPQETQYF. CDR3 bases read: TGCAGTGCTAGACCGGACGGCGGGGGGCCGCAAGAGACC.

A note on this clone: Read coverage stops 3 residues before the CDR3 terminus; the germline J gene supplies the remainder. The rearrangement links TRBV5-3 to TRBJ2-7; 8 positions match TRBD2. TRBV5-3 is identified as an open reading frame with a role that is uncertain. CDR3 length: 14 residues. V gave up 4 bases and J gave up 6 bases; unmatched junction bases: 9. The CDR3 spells CARSACGGPGEQYF. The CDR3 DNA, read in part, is TGTGCCAGAAGCGCATGCGGGGGGCCAGGCGAG.

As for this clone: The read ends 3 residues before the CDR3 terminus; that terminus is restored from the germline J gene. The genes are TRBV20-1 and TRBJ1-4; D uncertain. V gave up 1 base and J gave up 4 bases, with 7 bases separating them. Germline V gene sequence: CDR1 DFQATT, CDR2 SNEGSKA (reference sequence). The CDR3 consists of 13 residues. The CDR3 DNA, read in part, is TGCAGTGCTAGAGGGCCCCTTAATGAAAAA. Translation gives CSARGPLNEK. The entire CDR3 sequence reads CSARGPLNEKLFF.

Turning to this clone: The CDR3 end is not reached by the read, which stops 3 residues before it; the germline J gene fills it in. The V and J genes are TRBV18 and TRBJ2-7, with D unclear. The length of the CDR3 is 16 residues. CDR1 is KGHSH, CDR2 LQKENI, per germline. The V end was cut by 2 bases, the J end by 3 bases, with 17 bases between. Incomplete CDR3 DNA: TGTGCCAGCTCACCAGGCGTTGGGCAGCCAGACTACGAG. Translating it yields CASSPGVGQPDYE. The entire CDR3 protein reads CASSPGVGQPDYEQYF. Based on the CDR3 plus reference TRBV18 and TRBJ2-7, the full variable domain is NAGVMQNPRHLVRRRGQEARLRCSPMKGHSHVYWYRQLPEEGLKFMVYLQKENIIDESGMPKERFSAEFPKEGPSILRIQQVVRGDSAAYFCASSPGVGQPDYEQYFGPGTRLTVT.

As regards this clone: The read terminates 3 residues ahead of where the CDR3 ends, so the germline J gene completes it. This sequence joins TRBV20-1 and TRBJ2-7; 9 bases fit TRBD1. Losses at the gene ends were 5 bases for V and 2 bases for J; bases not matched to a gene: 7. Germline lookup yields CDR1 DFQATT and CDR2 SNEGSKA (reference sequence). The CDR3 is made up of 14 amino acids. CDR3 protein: CSAEGQGPTYEQYF. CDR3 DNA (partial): TGCAGTGCTGAGGGACAGGGACCAACCTACGAG.

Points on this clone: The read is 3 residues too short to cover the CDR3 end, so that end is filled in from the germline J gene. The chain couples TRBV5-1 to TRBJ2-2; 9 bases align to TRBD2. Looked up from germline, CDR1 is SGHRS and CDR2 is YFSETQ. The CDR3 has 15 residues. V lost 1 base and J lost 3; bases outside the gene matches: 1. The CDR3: CASSLSGGYTGELFF. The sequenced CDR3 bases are TGCGCCAGCAGCTTGAGCGGGGGGTACACCGGGGAG.

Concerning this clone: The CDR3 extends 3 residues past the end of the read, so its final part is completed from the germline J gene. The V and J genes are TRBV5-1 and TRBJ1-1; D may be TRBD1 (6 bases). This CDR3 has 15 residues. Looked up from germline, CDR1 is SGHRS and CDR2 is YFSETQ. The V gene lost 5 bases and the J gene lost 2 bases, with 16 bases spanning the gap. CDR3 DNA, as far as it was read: TGCGCCAGCAGTGATGTGACAGGAGCCAACACTGAA. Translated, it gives CASSDVTGANTE. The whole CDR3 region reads CASSDVTGANTEAFF.

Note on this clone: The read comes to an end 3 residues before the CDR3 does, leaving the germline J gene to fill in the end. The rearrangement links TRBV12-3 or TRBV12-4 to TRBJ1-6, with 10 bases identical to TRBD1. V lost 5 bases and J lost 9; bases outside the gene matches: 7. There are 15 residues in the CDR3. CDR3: CASSRGQGESSPLHF. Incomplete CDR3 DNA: TGTGCCAGCAGTCGCGGACAGGGGGAAAGTTCACCC.

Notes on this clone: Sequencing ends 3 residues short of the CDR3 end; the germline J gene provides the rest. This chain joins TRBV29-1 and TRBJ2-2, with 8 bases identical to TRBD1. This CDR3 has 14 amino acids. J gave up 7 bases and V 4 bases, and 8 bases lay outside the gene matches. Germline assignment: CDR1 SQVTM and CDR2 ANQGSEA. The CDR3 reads CSVGQGAFVGELFF. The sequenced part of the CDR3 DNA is TGCAGCGTTGGGCAGGGGGCTTTTGTCGGGGAG.

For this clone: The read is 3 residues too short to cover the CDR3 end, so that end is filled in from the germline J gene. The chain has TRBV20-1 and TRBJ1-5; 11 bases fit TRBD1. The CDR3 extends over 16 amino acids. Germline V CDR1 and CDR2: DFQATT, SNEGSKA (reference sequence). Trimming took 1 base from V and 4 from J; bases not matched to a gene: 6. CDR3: CSARVPGTGGNQPQHF. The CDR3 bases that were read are TGCAGTGCTAGAGTTCCCGGGACAGGGGGGAATCAGCCC.

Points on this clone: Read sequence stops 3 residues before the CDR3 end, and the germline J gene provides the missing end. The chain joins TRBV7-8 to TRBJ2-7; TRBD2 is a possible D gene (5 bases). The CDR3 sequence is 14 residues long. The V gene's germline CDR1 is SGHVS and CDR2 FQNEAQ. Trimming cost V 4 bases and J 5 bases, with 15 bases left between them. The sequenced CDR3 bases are TGTGCCAGCAGCTACGAAACGCTAGCAAACGAG. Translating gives CASSYETLANE. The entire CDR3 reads CASSYETLANEQYF.

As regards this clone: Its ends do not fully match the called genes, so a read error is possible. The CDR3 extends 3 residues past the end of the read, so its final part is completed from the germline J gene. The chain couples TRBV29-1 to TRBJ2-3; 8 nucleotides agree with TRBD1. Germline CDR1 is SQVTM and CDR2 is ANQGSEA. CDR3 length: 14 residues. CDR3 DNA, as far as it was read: TGCAGCATTGAGGGGACAGGAGGAACAGATACG. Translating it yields CSIEGTGGTDT. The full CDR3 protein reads CSIEGTGGTDTQYF.

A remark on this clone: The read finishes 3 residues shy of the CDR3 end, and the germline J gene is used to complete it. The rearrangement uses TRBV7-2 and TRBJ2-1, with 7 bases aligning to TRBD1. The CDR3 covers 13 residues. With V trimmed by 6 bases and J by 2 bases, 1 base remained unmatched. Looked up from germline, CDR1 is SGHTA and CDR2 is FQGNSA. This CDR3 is CASRTGAYNEQFF. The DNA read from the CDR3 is TGTGCCAGCAGAACAGGGGCCTACAATGAG.

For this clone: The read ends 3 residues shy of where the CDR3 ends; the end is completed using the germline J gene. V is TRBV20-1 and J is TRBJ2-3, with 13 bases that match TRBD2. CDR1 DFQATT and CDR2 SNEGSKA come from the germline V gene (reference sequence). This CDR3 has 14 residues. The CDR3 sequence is CSVTGTSGVETQYF. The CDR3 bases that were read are TGCAGTGTCACTGGGACTAGCGGGGTCGAGACG.

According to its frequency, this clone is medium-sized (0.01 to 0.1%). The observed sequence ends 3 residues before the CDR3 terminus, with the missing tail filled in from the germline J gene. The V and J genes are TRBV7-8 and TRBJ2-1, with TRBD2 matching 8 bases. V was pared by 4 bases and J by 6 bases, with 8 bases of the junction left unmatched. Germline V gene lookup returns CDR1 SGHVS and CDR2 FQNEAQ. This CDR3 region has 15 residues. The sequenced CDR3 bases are TGTGCCAGCAGCTCTCGGGGGGGGCAGAGCAATGAG. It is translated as CASSSRGGQSNE. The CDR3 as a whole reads CASSSRGGQSNEQFF.

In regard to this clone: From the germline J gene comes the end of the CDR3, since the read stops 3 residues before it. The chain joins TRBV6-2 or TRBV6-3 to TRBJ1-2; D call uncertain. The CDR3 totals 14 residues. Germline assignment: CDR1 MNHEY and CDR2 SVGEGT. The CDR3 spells CASSYRAARRGYTF. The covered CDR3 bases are TGTGCCAGCAGTTACAGGGCAGCCAGAAGGGGC.

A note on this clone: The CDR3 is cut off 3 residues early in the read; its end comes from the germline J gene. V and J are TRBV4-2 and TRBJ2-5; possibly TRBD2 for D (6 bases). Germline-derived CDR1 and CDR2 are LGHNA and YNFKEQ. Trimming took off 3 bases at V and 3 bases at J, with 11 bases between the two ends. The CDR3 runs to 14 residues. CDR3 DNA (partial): TGTGCCAGCAGCCAGGGCGGGGTCGAAGAGACC. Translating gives CASSQGGVEET. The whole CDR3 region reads CASSQGGVEETQYF.